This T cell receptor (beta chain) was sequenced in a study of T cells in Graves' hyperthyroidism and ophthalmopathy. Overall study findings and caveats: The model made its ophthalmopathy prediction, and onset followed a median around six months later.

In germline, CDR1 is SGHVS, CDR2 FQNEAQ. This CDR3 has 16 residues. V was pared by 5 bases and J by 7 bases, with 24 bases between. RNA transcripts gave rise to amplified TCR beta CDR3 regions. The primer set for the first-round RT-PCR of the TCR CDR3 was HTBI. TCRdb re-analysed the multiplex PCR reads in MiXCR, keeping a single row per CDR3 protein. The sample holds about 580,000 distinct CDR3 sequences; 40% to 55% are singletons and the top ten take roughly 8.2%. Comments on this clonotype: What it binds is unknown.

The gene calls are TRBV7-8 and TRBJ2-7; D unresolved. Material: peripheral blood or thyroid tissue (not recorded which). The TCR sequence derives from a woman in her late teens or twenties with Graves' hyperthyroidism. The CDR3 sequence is CASSLSADSSYNEQYF. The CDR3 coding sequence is TGTGCCAGCAGCCTATCGGCAGATAGCTCCTACAATGAGCAGTACTTC.